What follows are 27 T cell receptor beta chains derived from one specimen sequenced in a study of regulatory T cells in long-lasting Graves disease. Described time point: newly diagnosed GD, antithyroid drugs for less than 3 months. The TCR library was made from RNA extracted from PBMCs. CDR3 regions were amplified by Arm-PCR using iRepertoire HTBI primers to build TCR beta libraries. TCRdb called the multiplex PCR reads again in MiXCR, with one record for every CDR3 protein. This table holds hundreds of thousands of distinct CDR3 sequences, less than 15% found once. In addition, the sample was reused for a study of T cells in Graves' hyperthyroidism and ophthalmopathy.

The sequencing here drew on peripheral blood mononuclear cells (PBMCs), taken at new diagnosis, from a patient treated with antithyroid drugs. The receptors were gathered from a man younger than 40 with Graves disease.

The V and J genes are TRBV19 and TRBJ2-7, with a tentative D call TRBD2 (5 bases). This CDR3 is 14 amino acids long. V lost 3 bases and J 6 bases, leaving 15 bases between the germline ends. Germline V gene sequence: CDR1 LNHDA, CDR2 SQIVND (reference sequence). DNA of the CDR3: TGTGCCAGTAGTATTGTACAAGGGAGATTCGAGCAGTACTTC. Amino acids: CASSIVQGRFEQYF.

With respect to this clonotype: A clone one base away is much larger, so this may be a read error. The chain is built from TRBV7-9 and TRBJ2-1; D is unclear. TRBJ2-3 matches the DNA end more closely, so the J call is doubtful. Germline CDR1 and CDR2: SEHNR and FQNEAQ (reference sequence). The CDR3 length is 16 residues. The CDR3 DNA reads TGTGCCAGCAGCCCCCTTGACCTGGGGTTGGGAGATACGCAGTATTTT. Protein product: CASSPLDLGLGDTQYF.

As regards this clonotype: The germline gene is not matched at one end of the junction; a read error may be the cause. The chain carries TRBV5-6 and TRBJ2-7; D ambiguous. The V gene's germline CDR1 is SGHDT and CDR2 YYEEEE. This CDR3 has 15 amino acids. CDR3 sequence (DNA): TGTGCCAGCGGCATCGCCTTCAAGGGCTCCTACGGGCAGTACTTC. This sequence encodes CASGIAFKGSYGQYF.

This clonotype has just a few counts. Sequence at one end of the junction differs from germline and may be a read error. V gene TRBV7-8 combines with J gene TRBJ2-1; the D is unclear. Per the germline V gene, CDR1 is SGHVS and CDR2 is FQNEAQ. This CDR3 comprises 13 residues. The CDR3 spells CASSLGSYSEQFF. CDR3 in DNA: TGTGCCAGCAGCTTAGGGTCGTACAGTGAGCAGTTCTTC.

This rearrangement joins TRBV5-6 to TRBJ1-1, with TRBD1 matching over 7 bases. Germline CDR1 and CDR2: SGHDT and YYEEEE. CDR3 size: 16 residues. V gave up 2 bases and J gave up 5 bases; unmatched junction bases: 12. CDR3 bases: TGTGCCAGCAGCTTATTCACAGGGGTTTGGGAGACTGAAGCTTTCTTT. Its protein product is CASSLFTGVWETEAFF.

This clonotype was counted at least ten times. The J gene is TRBJ2-7, the V gene TRBV5-1; the D call may be TRBD1 or TRBD2 (6 bases each). Trimming pared 4 bases from V and 6 bases from J, leaving 17 bases between. Germline values: CDR1 SGHRS, CDR2 YFSETQ. This CDR3 has 14 amino acids. CDR3 nucleotide sequence: TGCGCCAGCAGCGTCGCGGGGACATCGGCCGAGCAGTACTTC. Protein product: CASSVAGTSAEQYF.

A note on this clonotype: One junction end does not reproduce the germline sequence, and a read error may be involved. This chain joins TRBV7-9 and TRBJ1-6; 8 bases fit TRBD1. This CDR3 is built from 17 residues. Germline V lookup: CDR1 SEHNR, CDR2 FQNEAQ (reference sequence). The CDR3 reads CASSLGDRSSYNTPLHF. For the CDR3, the DNA is TGTGCCAGCAGCTTAGGGGACAGGAGCTCCTATAATACACCCCTCCACTTT.

A note on this clonotype: A much larger clone lies one base from this, so it may be a read error. The chain joins TRBV28 to TRBJ2-1, with unresolved D. CDR1 and CDR2 (germline): MDHEN, SYDVKM. There are 11 residues in the CDR3. The CDR3 is CASSLKAATYF. CDR3 sequence (DNA): TGTGCCAGCAGTTTAAAGGCCGCAACGTACTTC. Drawing the rest from reference TRBV28 and TRBJ2-1, the complete variable domain is DVKVTQSSRYLVKRTGEKVFLECVQDMDHENMFWYRQDPGLGLRLIYFSYDVKMKEKGDIPEGYSVSREKKERFSLILESASTNQTSMYLCASSLKAATYFGPGTRLTVL.

There are many counts of this clonotype. The rearrangement uses TRBV20-1 and TRBJ2-1; D is possibly TRBD2 (6 bases). From germline, CDR1 is DFQATT and CDR2 SNEGSKA (reference sequence). V shed 3 bases and J shed 0 bases, with 18 bases lying between them. There are 17 residues in the CDR3. CDR3 amino acids: CSASPGGVIGSYNEQFF. In DNA, the CDR3 is TGCAGTGCTAGCCCCGGAGGGGTGATCGGCTCCTACAATGAGCAGTTCTTC.

This clonotype has ten or more counts. The rearrangement uses TRBV30 and TRBJ2-3, with D possibly matching TRBD2 (6 bases). With 6 bases removed from V and 4 bases from J, the gap between germline ends came to 17 bases. The CDR3 extends over 14 amino acids. CDR1 and CDR2 from the germline V gene are GTSNPN and SVGIG (reference sequence). The CDR3 DNA reads as TGTGCCTGCCCGACTAGGAATTTCCCAGATACGCAGTATTTT. The encoded protein is CACPTRNFPDTQYF.

Details on this clonotype: This is likely an artifact of a read error, given a far larger clone one base away. V and J are TRBV6-1 and TRBJ2-5; D is perhaps TRBD1 (6 bases). The germline V gene encodes CDR1 MNHNS and CDR2 SASEGT. V lost 6 bases and J 5 bases, leaving 16 bases between the germline ends. This CDR3 region has 14 residues. CDR3 DNA sequence: TGTGCCAGCAGCGTAGGGGGAAGAGAGGAGACCCAGTACTTC. Residues: CASSVGGREETQYF.

This clonotype was observed a few times. A read error may be the cause here, since a much bigger clone is one base away. V gene TRBV6-5 combines with J gene TRBJ2-3; D remains unclear. The CDR3 sequence is 14 residues long. Germline CDR1 is MNHEY and CDR2 is SVGAGI. The CDR3 sequence: CAGSYELSADTQYF. CDR3 nucleotide sequence: TGTGCCGGCAGTTACGAACTTTCGGCAGATACGCAGTATTTT.

This clonotype appeared many times. The chain has TRBV27 and TRBJ2-4; D remains ambiguous. V gave up 2 bases and J gave up 5 bases, with 7 bases separating them. Germline assignment: CDR1 MNHEY and CDR2 SMNVEV (reference sequence). CDR3 length equals 13 residues. Here the CDR3 reads CASSLLGENIQYF. CDR3 nucleotides: TGTGCCAGCAGTTTACTCGGCGAAAACATTCAGTACTTC.

This clonotype was counted at least ten times. J is TRBJ2-3 and V is TRBV6-2 or TRBV6-3; D remains ambiguous. V was clipped by 2 bases and J by 2 bases, with 2 bases between them. This CDR3 contains 12 residues. Germline CDR1 and CDR2: MNHEY and SVGEGT. CDR3 DNA: TGTGCCAGCAGTTACCCCACAGATACGCAGTATTTT. Protein: CASSYPTDTQYF.

This clonotype was recorded many times. This rearrangement joins TRBV27 to TRBJ2-4, with D possibly matching TRBD1 (5 bases). The V end lost 6 bases, the J end lost 0 bases, and 12 bases lay between the germline ends. The CDR3 has 15 residues. Germline lookup yields CDR1 MNHEY and CDR2 SMNVEV (reference sequence). For the CDR3, the DNA is TGTGCCAGCAGATCTCAGCAGGGAGCCAAAAACATTCAGTACTTC. Translated, it gives CASRSQQGAKNIQYF.

This clonotype appeared many times. The chain uses TRBV24-1 and TRBJ1-2; 9 bases match TRBD1. This CDR3 has 11 amino acids. CDR1 and CDR2 (germline): KGHDR, SFDVKD. The V gene end was trimmed by 12 bases and the J gene end by 6 bases; junction bases not matched to a gene: 4. DNA for the CDR3: TGTGCCTCAGGACAGGGGAATGGCTACACCTTC. Translating it yields CASGQGNGYTF.

This clonotype was picked up many times. This chain joins TRBV5-5 and TRBJ2-2; no clear D gene. CDR1 and CDR2 from the germline V gene are SGHKS and YYEKEE (reference sequence). The CDR3 has 15 amino acids. The germline V and J ends were trimmed by 0 bases and 8 bases, with 14 bases remaining between them. CDR3 sequence reads: CASSLAAQSAGELFF. The CDR3 nucleotides are TGTGCCAGCAGCTTGGCGGCCCAGAGCGCTGGGGAGCTGTTTTTT.

To note about this clonotype: This clone may be a read error of a much larger clone one base away. V is TRBV7-9 and J is TRBJ2-1; no clear D gene. Per germline, CDR1 SEHNR and CDR2 FQNEAQ (reference sequence). The V and J ends lost 6 bases and 13 bases respectively, with 13 bases between them. CDR3 length: 11 residues. CDR3 residues: CASSPEEYQFF. The DNA for the CDR3 is TGTGCCAGCAGTCCCGAGGAGTATCAGTTCTTC.

At least ten counts were recorded for this clonotype. With a much larger clone just one base away, this may be a read error. This sequence joins TRBV6-2 or TRBV6-3 and TRBJ2-3; D gene unclear. Germline CDR1 reads MNHEY; CDR2 reads SVGEGT. This CDR3 has 12 residues. V was pared by 5 bases and J by 2 bases, with 5 bases between. CDR3 DNA sequence: TGTGCCAGCAGTGAAGTCACAGATACGCAGTATTTT. Protein product: CASSEVTDTQYF.

This clonotype was seen many times. The chain carries TRBV20-1 and TRBJ2-7; D tentatively reads TRBD1 or TRBD2 (5 bases each). Germline loops: CDR1 DFQATT, CDR2 SNEGSKA (reference sequence). The CDR3 extends over 16 amino acids. The V and J ends lost 0 bases and 3 bases respectively, with 18 bases between them. The CDR3 nucleotides are TGCAGTGCTAGAGATTATCGTGAGGGGTTGCGCTACGAGCAGTACTTC. Translating gives CSARDYREGLRYEQYF.

This clonotype has at least ten counts. The V and J genes are TRBV28 and TRBJ2-3; D possibly corresponds to TRBD2 (6 bases). The germline CDR1 and CDR2 sequences are MDHEN and SYDVKM. The CDR3 extends over 16 amino acids. Trimming shortened V by 7 bases and J by 2 bases, and 19 bases separated the two germline ends. CDR3 in amino acids: CASTIWGVLHTDTQYF. CDR3 sequence (DNA): TGTGCCAGCACCATATGGGGGGTCCTGCACACAGATACGCAGTATTTT.

The sample holds a few counts of this clonotype. The chain uses TRBV29-1 and TRBJ2-3, with D possibly matching TRBD2 (6 bases). This CDR3 has 16 amino acids. The V end lost 4 bases, the J end lost 1 base, and 18 bases lay between the germline ends. The germline V gene has CDR1 SQVTM and CDR2 ANQGSEA. The CDR3 is CSVVPGERRGTDTQYF. CDR3 nucleotide sequence: TGCAGCGTTGTGCCGGGAGAGAGAAGGGGCACAGATACGCAGTATTTT.

The sample holds many counts of this clonotype. The V and J genes are TRBV30 and TRBJ1-2; 7 nucleotides agree with TRBD1. Germline-derived CDR1 and CDR2 are GTSNPN and SVGIG (reference sequence). The V gene end was trimmed by 3 bases and the J gene end by 8 bases; junction bases not matched to a gene: 9. This CDR3 has 13 amino acids. Written as DNA, the CDR3 is TGTGCCTGGAGGGGGACAGAAAGGGTGGGCTACACCTTC. It specifies CAWRGTERVGYTF.

This clonotype was detected many times. The chain joins TRBV4-1 to TRBJ2-7; a possible D gene is TRBD2 (5 bases). CDR1 is MGHRA, CDR2 YSYEKL, per germline. This CDR3 comprises 13 residues. With 2 bases removed from V and 5 bases from J, the gap between germline ends came to 10 bases. CDR3 sequence (DNA): TGCGCCAGCAGCCAACAGCGGTGGAACGAGCAGTACTTC. Translating gives CASSQQRWNEQYF.

This sequence joins TRBV7-9 and TRBJ1-2; 7 bases map to TRBD1. The V segment lost 1 base and the J segment 10 bases; nucleotides outside the gene matches: 3. The CDR3 has 12 amino acids. CDR1 SEHNR and CDR2 FQNEAQ come from the germline V gene (reference sequence). The CDR3 sequence: CASSLDDRDYTF. The CDR3 DNA reads as TGTGCCAGCAGCTTAGATGACAGGGACTACACCTTC.

V is TRBV12-5 and J is TRBJ1-5, with unresolved D. CDR3 length equals 13 residues. V was cut by 4 bases and J by 1 base, with 5 bases left in between. CDR1 is LGHNT and CDR2 is FRNRAP in the germline V gene. CDR3 sequence: CASGYWSNQPQHF. In DNA form, the CDR3 reads TGTGCTAGTGGTTACTGGAGCAATCAGCCCCAGCATTTT.

This clonotype was detected many times. The junction and the germline gene differ at one end; a read error may be behind it. This chain uses TRBV5-1 with TRBJ2-2; maybe TRBD1 (5 bases). Germline V gene data show CDR1 as SGHRS and CDR2 as YFSETQ. This CDR3 comprises 14 residues. In DNA, the CDR3 is TGTGCCAGCAGTTTGGGGCGGATCACCGGGGAGCTGTTTTTT. Protein product: CASSLGRITGELFF.